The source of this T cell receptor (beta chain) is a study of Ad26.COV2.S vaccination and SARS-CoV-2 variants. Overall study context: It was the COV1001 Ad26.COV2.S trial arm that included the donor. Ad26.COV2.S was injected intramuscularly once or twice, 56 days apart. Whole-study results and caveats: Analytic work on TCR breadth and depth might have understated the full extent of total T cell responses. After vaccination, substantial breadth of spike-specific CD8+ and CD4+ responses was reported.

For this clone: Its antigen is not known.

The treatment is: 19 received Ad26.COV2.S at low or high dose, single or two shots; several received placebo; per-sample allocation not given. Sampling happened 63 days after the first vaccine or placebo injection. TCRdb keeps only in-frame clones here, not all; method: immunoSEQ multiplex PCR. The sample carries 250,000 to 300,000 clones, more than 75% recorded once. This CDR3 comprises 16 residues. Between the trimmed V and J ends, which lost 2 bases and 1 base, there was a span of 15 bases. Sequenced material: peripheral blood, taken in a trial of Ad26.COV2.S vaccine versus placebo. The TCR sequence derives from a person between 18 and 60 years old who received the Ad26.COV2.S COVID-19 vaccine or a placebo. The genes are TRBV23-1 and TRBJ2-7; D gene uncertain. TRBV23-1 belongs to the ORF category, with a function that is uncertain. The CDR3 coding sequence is TGCGCCAGCAGTCAAATAAGGGCGCCTCTATCCTACGAGCAGTACTTC. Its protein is CASSQIRAPLSYEQYF.